This TCR beta chain stems from a study of blood T cell repertoires in COVID-19. Study-level information: Sources were T cells, B-cell-depleted T cells, or PBMCs; the material itself was cDNA or gDNA.

The table lists this clone with a count of one. Original handling: Counts of nucleated cells, estimated from reference gene primer amplification, were obtained. The data were produced by immunoSEQ multiplex PCR, yet TCRdb's version contains in-frame clones alone and is incomplete. V and J calls and clone size come straight from that table; D and trimming were deduced from the DNA. The sample contains 190,000 or so clones, roughly 88% of which appear only once. Material for sequencing was peripheral blood. The sequence was collected from an elderly woman with acute or convalescent COVID-19.

The CDR3 DNA sequence: TGTGCCACCAGTGAGGGACAGAAAAACACAGATACGCAGTATTTT. This encodes CATSEGQKNTDTQYF. This rearrangement joins TRBV24-1 to TRBJ2-3; 7 bases fit TRBD1. V dropped 4 bases and J dropped 2; count of bases not matched to a gene: 5. The length of the CDR3 is 15 residues. From germline, CDR1 is KGHDR and CDR2 SFDVKD.